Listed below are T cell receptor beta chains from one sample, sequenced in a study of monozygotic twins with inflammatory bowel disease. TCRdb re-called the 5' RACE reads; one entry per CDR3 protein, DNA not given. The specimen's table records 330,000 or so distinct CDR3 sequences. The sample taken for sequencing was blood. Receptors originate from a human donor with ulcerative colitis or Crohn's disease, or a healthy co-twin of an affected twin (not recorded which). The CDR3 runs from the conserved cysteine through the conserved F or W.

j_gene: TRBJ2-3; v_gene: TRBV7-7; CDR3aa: CASSRSQGATDTQYF
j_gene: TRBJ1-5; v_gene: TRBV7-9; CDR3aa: CASRRGLDQPQHF
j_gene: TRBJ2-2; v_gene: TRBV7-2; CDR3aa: CASSLRSLGRLVGTGELFF
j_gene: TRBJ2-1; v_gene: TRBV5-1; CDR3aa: CASSSVGSYNEQFF
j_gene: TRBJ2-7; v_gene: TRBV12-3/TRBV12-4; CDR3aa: CASSPTLSSREQYF
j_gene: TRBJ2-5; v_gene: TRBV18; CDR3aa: CASSSNLQGAGETQYF
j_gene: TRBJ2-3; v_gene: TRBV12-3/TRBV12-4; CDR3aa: CASSFPQGTDTQYF
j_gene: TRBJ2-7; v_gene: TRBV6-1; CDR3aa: CASSAGQGIYEQYF
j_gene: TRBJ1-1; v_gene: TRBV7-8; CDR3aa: CASRQIQGTEAFF
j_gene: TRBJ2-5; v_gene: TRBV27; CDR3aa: CASRTGNTKETQYF
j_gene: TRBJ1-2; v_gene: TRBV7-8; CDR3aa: CASSLVQGSGYGYTF
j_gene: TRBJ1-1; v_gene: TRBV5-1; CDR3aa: CASSSGGGVGTEAFF
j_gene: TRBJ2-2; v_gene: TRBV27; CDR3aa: CASRQGNTGELFF
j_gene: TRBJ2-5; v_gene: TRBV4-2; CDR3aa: CASSDWETQYF